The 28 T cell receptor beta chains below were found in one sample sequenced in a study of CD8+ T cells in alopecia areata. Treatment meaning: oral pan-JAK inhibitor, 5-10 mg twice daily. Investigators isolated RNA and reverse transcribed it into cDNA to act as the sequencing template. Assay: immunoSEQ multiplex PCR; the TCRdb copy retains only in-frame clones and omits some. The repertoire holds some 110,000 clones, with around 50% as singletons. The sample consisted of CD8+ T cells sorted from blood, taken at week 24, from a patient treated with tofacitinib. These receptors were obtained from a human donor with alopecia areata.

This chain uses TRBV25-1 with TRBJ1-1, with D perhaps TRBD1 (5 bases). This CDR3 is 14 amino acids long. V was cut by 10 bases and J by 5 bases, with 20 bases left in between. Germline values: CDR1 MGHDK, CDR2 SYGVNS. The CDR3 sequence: CATSIRGGGTEAFF. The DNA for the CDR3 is TGTGCCACCTCAATTCGGGGGGGTGGTACTGAAGCTTTCTTT.

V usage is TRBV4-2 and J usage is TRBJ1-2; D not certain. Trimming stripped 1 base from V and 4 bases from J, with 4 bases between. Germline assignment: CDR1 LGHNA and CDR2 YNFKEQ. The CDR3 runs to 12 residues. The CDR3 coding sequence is TGTGCCAGCAGCCAAGGCCTCTATGGCTACACCTTC. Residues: CASSQGLYGYTF.

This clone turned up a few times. The CDR3 nucleotides read TGTGCCAGCAGCGTAGAGCGGGGGGGAAGTGAGCAGTTCTTC. Translation: CASSVERGGSEQFF. The V call is TRBV9, the J call TRBJ2-1; 10 positions agree with TRBD2. V lost 0 bases to trimming and J lost 9 bases; unmatched junction nucleotides: 3. Germline V gene lookup returns CDR1 SGDLS and CDR2 YYNGEE. The CDR3 consists of 14 residues. The full variable domain, completed using reference TRBV9 and TRBJ2-1, is DSGVTQTPKHLITATGQRVTLRCSPRSGDLSVYWYQQSLDQGLQFLIQYYNGEERAKGNILERFSAQQFPDLHSELNLSSLELGDSALYFCASSVERGGSEQFFGPGTRLTVL.

The CDR3 loop reads CASSPRLNTGELFF. The CDR3 DNA is TGCGCCAGCAGCCCTCGACTGAACACCGGGGAGCTGTTTTTT. V gene TRBV4-1 combines with J gene TRBJ2-2; D ambiguous. Between the trimmed V and J ends, which lost 4 bases and 1 base, there was a span of 7 bases. CDR1 and CDR2 from the germline V gene are MGHRA and YSYEKL. This CDR3 is 14 amino acids long.

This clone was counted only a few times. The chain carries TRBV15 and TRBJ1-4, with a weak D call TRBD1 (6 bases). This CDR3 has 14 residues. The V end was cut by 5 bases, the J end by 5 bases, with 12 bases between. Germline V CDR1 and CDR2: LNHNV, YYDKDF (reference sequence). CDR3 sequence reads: CATSPDSQNEKLFF. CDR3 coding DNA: TGTGCCACCAGCCCGGACAGTCAAAATGAAAAACTGTTTTTT.

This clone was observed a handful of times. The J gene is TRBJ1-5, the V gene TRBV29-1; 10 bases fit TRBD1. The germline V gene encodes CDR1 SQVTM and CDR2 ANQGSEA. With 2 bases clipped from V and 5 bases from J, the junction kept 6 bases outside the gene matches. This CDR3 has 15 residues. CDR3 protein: CSVEFGQGEDQPQHF. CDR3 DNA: TGCAGCGTTGAATTTGGACAGGGGGAGGATCAGCCCCAGCATTTT.

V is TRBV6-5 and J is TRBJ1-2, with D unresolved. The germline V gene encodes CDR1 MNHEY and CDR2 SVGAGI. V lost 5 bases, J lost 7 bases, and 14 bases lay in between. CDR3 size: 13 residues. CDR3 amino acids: CASSPLLPAGYTF. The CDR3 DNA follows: TGTGCCAGCAGTCCTCTCCTTCCAGCTGGCTACACCTTC.

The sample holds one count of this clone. The CDR3 region is CASSYAGTESNEQFF. CDR3 DNA: TGTGCCAGCAGTTACGCCGGGACAGAATCCAATGAGCAGTTCTTC. The V and J genes are TRBV6-5 and TRBJ2-1; 7 bases are shared with TRBD1. The V gene's germline CDR1 is MNHEY and CDR2 SVGAGI. J gave up 6 bases and V 2 bases, and 7 bases lay outside the gene matches. This CDR3 region has 15 residues.

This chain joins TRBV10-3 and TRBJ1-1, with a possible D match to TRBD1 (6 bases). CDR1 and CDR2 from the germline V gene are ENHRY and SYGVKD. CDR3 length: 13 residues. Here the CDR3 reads CAGAGEPHRKAFF. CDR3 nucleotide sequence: TGTGCGGGGGCGGGAGAGCCACACCGTAAAGCTTTCTTT.

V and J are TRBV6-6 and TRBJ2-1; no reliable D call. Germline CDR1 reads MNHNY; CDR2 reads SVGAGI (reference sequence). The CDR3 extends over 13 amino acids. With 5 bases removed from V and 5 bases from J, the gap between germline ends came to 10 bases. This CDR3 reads CASSNDPDNEQFF. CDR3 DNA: TGTGCCAGCAGTAATGATCCGGACAATGAGCAGTTCTTC.

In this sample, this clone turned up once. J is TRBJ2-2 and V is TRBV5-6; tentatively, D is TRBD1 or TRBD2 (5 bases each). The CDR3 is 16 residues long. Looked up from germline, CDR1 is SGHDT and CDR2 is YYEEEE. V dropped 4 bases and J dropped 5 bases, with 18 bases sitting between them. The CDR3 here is CASSTRDPTWTGELFF. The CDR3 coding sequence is TGTGCCAGCAGCACTCGGGACCCCACCTGGACCGGGGAGCTGTTTTTT.

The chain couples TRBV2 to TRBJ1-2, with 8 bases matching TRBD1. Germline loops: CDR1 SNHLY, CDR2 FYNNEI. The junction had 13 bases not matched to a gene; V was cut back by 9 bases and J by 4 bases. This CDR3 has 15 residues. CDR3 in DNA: TGTGCCAGGGGAGAGACAGGGGCGCGGGGCTATGGCTACACCTTC. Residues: CARGETGARGYGYTF.

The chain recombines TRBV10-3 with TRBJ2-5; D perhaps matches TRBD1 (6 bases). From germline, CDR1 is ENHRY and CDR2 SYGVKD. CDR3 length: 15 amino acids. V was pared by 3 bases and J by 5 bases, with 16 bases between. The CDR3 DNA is TGTGCCATCAGTGACCCGGACAGCTTGGGGGAGACCCAGTACTTC. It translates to CAISDPDSLGETQYF.

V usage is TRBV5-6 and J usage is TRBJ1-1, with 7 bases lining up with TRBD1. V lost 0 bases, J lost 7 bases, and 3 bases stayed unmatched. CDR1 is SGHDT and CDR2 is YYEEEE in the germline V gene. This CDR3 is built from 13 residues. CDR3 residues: CASSLDPGGEAFF. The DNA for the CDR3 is TGTGCCAGCAGCTTGGACCCAGGGGGTGAAGCTTTCTTT.

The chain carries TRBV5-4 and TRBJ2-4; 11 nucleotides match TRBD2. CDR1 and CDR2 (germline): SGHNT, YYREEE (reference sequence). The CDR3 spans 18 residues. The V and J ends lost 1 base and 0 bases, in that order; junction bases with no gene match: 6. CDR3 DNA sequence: TGTGCCAGCAGCTTGCGACTAGCGGGGATACTAGCCAAAAACATTCAGTACTTC. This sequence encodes CASSLRLAGILAKNIQYF.

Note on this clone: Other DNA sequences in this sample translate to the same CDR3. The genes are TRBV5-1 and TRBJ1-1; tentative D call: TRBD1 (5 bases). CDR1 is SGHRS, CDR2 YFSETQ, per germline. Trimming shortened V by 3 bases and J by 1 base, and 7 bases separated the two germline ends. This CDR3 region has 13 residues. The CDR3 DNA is TGCGCCAGCAGCTCAACAGGGAACACTGAAGCTTTCTTT. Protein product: CASSSTGNTEAFF.

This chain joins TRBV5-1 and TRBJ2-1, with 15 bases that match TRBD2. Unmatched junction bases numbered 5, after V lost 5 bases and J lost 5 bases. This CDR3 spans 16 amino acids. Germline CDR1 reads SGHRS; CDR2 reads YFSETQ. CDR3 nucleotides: TGCGCCAGCAGTCCGGGACTAGCGGGGGGCCACAATGAGCAGTTCTTC. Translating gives CASSPGLAGGHNEQFF. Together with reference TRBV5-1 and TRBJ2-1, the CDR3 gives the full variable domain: KAGVTQTPRYLIKTRGQQVTLSCSPISGHRSVSWYQQTPGQGLQFLFEYFSETQRNKGNFPGRFSGRQFSNSRSEMNVSTLELGDSALYLCASSPGLAGGHNEQFFGPGTRLTVL.

The CDR3: CASSPEPGANNEQFF. Here the CDR3 DNA reads TGCGCCAGCAGCCCCGAACCAGGGGCCAACAATGAGCAGTTCTTC. The chain employs TRBV4-1 and TRBJ2-1, with a weak D call TRBD1 (6 bases). The CDR3 length is 15 residues. Germline values: CDR1 MGHRA, CDR2 YSYEKL. Trimming took 4 bases from V and 5 from J, leaving 15 bases between them.

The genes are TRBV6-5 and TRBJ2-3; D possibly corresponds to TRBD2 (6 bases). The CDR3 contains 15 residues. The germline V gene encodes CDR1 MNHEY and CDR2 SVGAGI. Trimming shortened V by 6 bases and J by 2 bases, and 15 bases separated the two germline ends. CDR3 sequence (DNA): TGTGCCAGCAGCGGGACTTCTTTCTCCACAGATACGCAGTATTTT. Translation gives CASSGTSFSTDTQYF.

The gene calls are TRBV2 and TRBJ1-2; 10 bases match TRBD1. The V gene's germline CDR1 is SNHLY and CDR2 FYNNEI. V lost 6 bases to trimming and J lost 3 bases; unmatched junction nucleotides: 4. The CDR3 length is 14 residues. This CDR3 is CASRGQGYHYGYTF. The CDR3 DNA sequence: TGTGCCAGCAGGGGACAGGGGTATCACTATGGCTACACCTTC.

CDR3 residues: CASSTRPLIGGYTF. CDR3 in DNA: TGTGCCAGTAGTACTCGACCCCTTATAGGAGGCTACACCTTC. This chain joins TRBV19 and TRBJ1-2; D is undetermined. CDR1 LNHDA and CDR2 SQIVND come from the germline V gene (reference sequence). With 4 bases removed from V and 8 bases from J, the gap between germline ends came to 17 bases. CDR3 size: 14 residues.

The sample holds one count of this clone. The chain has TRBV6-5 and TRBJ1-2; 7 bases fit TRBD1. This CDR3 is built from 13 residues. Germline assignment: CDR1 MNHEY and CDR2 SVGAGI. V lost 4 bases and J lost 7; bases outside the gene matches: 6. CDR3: CASSSDRVAGYTF. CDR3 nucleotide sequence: TGTGCCAGCAGTTCCGACAGGGTGGCTGGCTACACCTTC.

The CDR3: CASGLVIPQGTEQFF. CDR3 DNA sequence: TGTGCTAGTGGTTTGGTAATCCCCCAGGGGACTGAGCAGTTCTTC. V usage is TRBV12-5 and J usage is TRBJ2-1; a weak D match, TRBD1 (6 bases). Germline V lookup: CDR1 LGHNT, CDR2 FRNRAP. Trimming took 0 bases from V and 9 from J, leaving 15 bases between them. There are 15 residues in the CDR3.

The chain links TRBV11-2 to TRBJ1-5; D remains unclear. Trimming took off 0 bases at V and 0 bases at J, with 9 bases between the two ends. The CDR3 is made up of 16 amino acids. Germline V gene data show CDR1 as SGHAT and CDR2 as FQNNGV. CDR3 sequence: CASSLETVDSNQPQHF. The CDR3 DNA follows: TGTGCCAGCAGCTTAGAGACGGTTGATAGCAATCAGCCCCAGCATTTT.

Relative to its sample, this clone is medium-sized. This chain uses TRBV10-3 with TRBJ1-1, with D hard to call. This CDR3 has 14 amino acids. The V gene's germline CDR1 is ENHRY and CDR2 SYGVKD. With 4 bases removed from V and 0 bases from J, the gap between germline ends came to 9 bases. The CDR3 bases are TGTGCCATCAGTGTCGGCGGGGTGAACACTGAAGCTTTCTTT. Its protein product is CAISVGGVNTEAFF.

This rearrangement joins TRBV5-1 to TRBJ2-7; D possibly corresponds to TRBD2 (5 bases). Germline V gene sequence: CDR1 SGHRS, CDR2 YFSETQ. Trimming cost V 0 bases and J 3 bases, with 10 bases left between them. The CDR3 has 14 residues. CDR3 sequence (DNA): TGCGCCAGCAGCTTGGTGGTGGCGGGCTACGAGCAGTACTTC. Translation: CASSLVVAGYEQYF.

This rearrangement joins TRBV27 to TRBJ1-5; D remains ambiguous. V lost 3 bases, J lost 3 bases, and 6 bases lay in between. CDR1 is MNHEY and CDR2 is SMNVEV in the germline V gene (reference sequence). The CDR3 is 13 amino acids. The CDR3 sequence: CASSFGDNQPQHF. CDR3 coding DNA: TGTGCCAGCAGTTTTGGAGACAATCAGCCCCAGCATTTT.

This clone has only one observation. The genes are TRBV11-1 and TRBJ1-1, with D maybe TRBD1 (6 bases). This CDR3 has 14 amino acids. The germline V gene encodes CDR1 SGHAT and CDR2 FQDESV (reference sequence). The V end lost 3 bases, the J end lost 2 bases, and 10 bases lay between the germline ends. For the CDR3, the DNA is TGTGCCAGCAGCTTCCCAGGGGTAAACACTGAAGCTTTCTTT. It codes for CASSFPGVNTEAFF.